This T cell receptor (beta chain) was sequenced in a study of OX40 agonist ivuxolimab in advanced cancers. This clone has just one count. Its antigen is unidentified. Whole-study findings and limits: In CD8+ T cells, expanded clones were on average more numerous than in CD4+.

Measured with immunoSEQ multiplex PCR; TCRdb has only the in-frame clones, and not every one. The sample contains more than 75,000 clones, 70% to 90% of which appear only once. CDR3 length equals 14 residues. Trimming took off 2 bases at V and 1 base at J, with 6 bases between the two ends. Germline V lookup: CDR1 SGHNT, CDR2 YYREEE (reference sequence). This receptor was taken from an adult with an advanced solid tumor such as melanoma, head and neck, liver or kidney cancer. This chain links TRBV5-4 with TRBJ2-2; D is undetermined. Sequenced material: CD4+ or CD8+ T cells sorted from blood, taken in a trial of the OX40 agonist ivuxolimab. The CDR3 DNA reads TGTGCCAGCAGCTTATACAGGAACACCGGGGAGCTGTTTTTT. Translated: CASSLYRNTGELFF.